The 7 T cell receptor beta chains reported below all come from one sample, sequenced in a study of vaccination effects on CD4 cells after COVID-19. Having been cultured for roughly 11 days, the cells underwent CD4+ T cell isolation. These receptors are not linked to any known antigen. Clones were sequenced by immunoSEQ multiplex PCR, and TCRdb holds only the in-frame ones, with some missing. The sample consists of about 28,000 clones, 65% of them appearing once. Source: CD4+ T cells from PBMCs cultured without peptide, taken before COVID-19 vaccination. The source of these receptors is a human donor who received a COVID-19 vaccine.

The rearrangement links TRBV5-4 to TRBJ2-5; 7 positions agree with TRBD2. The CDR3 runs to 14 residues. V shed 0 bases, J shed 1 base, and the junction held 0 bases outside the gene matches. In germline, CDR1 is SGHNT, CDR2 YYREEE (reference sequence). The CDR3 sequence is CASSLAGGQETQYF. The CDR3, as DNA: TGTGCCAGCAGCTTGGCGGGGGGCCAAGAGACCCAGTACTTC.

Here the CDR3 reads CASSLIGQGKQYF. The DNA of the CDR3 is TGTGCCAGCAGTTTAATCGGGCAGGGAAAGCAGTACTTC. The chain couples TRBV12-3 or TRBV12-4 to TRBJ2-7, with D maybe TRBD1 (5 bases). This CDR3 has 13 residues. The V end was cut by 2 bases, the J end by 8 bases, with 13 bases between.

This sequence joins TRBV3-1 (or the pseudogene TRBV3-2) and TRBJ1-1; a weak D match, TRBD1 (5 bases). Trimming shortened V by 4 bases and J by 6 bases, and 18 bases separated the two germline ends. Germline V lookup: CDR1 LGHDT, CDR2 YNNKEL (reference sequence). The CDR3 contains 15 residues. The CDR3: CASSPGLQGNAEAFF. CDR3 nucleotides: TGTGCCAGCAGCCCAGGACTGCAGGGTAACGCTGAAGCTTTCTTT.

The rearrangement uses TRBV9 and TRBJ1-3; D unclear. CDR1 is SGDLS and CDR2 is YYNGEE in the germline V gene. The CDR3 loop spans 14 amino acids. V lost 0 bases and J lost 6, with 10 bases in between. CDR3 in amino acids: CASSVEQLENTIYF. In nucleotides, the CDR3 is TGTGCCAGCAGCGTAGAACAGTTGGAAAACACCATATATTTT.

The DNA of the CDR3 is TGTGCCAGCAGTGAAAACTTGAGGGAGAGGTACAATGAGCAGTTCTTC. Translated, it gives CASSENLRERYNEQFF. The V and J genes are TRBV6-1 and TRBJ2-1; the D gene is possibly TRBD2 (5 bases). Trimming pared 2 bases from V and 4 bases from J, leaving 15 bases between. CDR3 length: 16 residues. Germline CDR1 and CDR2: MNHNS and SASEGT.

This clone has only one observation. The chain recombines TRBV5-6 with TRBJ2-7; no firm D call. The CDR3 covers 15 residues. Germline V gene data show CDR1 as SGHDT and CDR2 as YYEEEE. V was pared by 2 bases and J by 2 bases, with 14 bases between. CDR3 coding DNA: TGTGCCAGCAGCTTACTCGGGCCAAACCCCTACGAGCAGTACTTC. This sequence encodes CASSLLGPNPYEQYF.

This chain joins TRBV5-1 and TRBJ1-1; 10 nucleotides align to TRBD1. Germline CDR1 and CDR2: SGHRS and YFSETQ. V was clipped by 5 bases and J by 0 bases; unmatched bases: 7. The CDR3 length is 16 residues. In nucleotides, the CDR3 is TGCGCCAGCAGACTCTCGACAGGGGGCATGAACACTGAAGCTTTCTTT. It translates to CASRLSTGGMNTEAFF.